This TCR beta chain was recorded in a study of T-cell memory formation after mild COVID-19. CDR1 is LNHNV and CDR2 is YYDKDF in the germline V gene (reference sequence). The CDR3 sequence is 15 residues long. V lost 0 bases to trimming and J lost 4 bases, with 11 bases between them. This clonotype was detected many times. A single record per CDR3 protein comes from TCRdb applying MiXCR to the 5' RACE reads. The sample comprises roughly 610,000 distinct CDR3 sequences, 17% of which are singletons, and less than 10% rests with the top ten. The material sequenced was PBMCs or a T cell subset sorted from them (not recorded which). The gene calls are TRBV15 and TRBJ2-3; D not certain. This TCR came from an adult woman who had mild COVID-19 (a few samples of this study predate the infection). Cell type and time point are not known. The CDR3 DNA reads as TGTGCCACCAGCAGAGATATGAAGTCTCCAGATACGCAGTATTTT. It encodes CATSRDMKSPDTQYF.